Below are 32 T cell receptor beta chains sequenced from a single sample in a study of blood T cells in healthy people across ages. Using a J-beta primer mix together with a sample-barcoded 5' primer, a second PCR was run for roughly 6 to 11 cycles. Each CDR3 protein is one row after TCRdb ran MiXCR on the 5' RACE reads. The table includes about 1.7 million distinct CDR3 sequences, 28% detected once. Sequenced material: blood. Source of these receptors: a woman aged 25-40 years in good health.

This sequence joins TRBV4-1 and TRBJ2-7; 11 bases line up with TRBD1. The V gene end was trimmed by 3 bases and the J gene end by 5 bases; junction bases not matched to a gene: 6. CDR3 size: 15 residues. Germline-derived CDR1 and CDR2 are MGHRA and YSYEKL. The DNA of the CDR3 is TGCGCCAGCAGCCACCTGGGACAGGGGGTAAACGAGCAGTACTTC. Its protein is CASSHLGQGVNEQYF.

Regarding this clonotype: One end of the junction does not line up with germline, which may come from a read error. This chain joins TRBV27 and TRBJ1-1; D unclear. This CDR3 has 11 amino acids. Germline V CDR1 and CDR2: MNHEY, SMNVEV (reference sequence). The CDR3 sequence: CASSTNTEVFF. CDR3 DNA sequence: TGTGCCAGCAGCACTAACACTGAAGTTTTCTTT.

This clonotype has more than one count but fewer than ten. This chain joins TRBV20-1 and TRBJ2-3; possibly TRBD1 for D (5 bases). The CDR3 totals 13 residues. Germline-derived CDR1 and CDR2 are DFQATT and SNEGSKA (reference sequence). Trimming removed 1 base from V and 4 bases from J, with 9 bases in between. CDR3 DNA sequence: TGCAGTGCTAGAGCCCAGGGCCCAGATACGCAGTATTTT. It yields the protein CSARAQGPDTQYF.

On this clonotype itself: Given a much more abundant clone one base away, this may be a read error. The chain uses TRBV6-1 and TRBJ2-7; D tentatively fits TRBD1 or TRBD2 (5 bases each). The J call may not be correct, given that the DNA end is closer to TRBJ2-5. CDR3 size: 15 residues. CDR1 and CDR2 from the germline V gene are MNHNS and SASEGT. The CDR3 DNA reads as TGTGCCGGCAGTGAAGTTGGGGGATTGACGGAGACCCAGTACTTC. Translating gives CAGSEVGGLTETQYF.

This sequence joins TRBV5-5 and TRBJ2-3; 10 nucleotides align to TRBD2. Trimming removed 4 bases from V and 4 bases from J; junction bases left unmatched: 3. CDR1 is SGHKS, CDR2 YYEKEE, per germline (reference sequence). CDR3 length: 14 amino acids. The CDR3 is CASSELAGPDTQYF. CDR3 DNA: TGTGCCAGCAGCGAACTAGCGGGACCAGATACGCAGTATTTT. Looking up the rest from reference TRBV5-5 and TRBJ2-3 gives the full variable domain: DAGVTQSPTHLIKTRGQQVTLRCSPISGHKSVSWYQQVLGQGPQFIFQYYEKEERGRGNFPDRFSARQFPNYSSELNVNALLLGDSALYLCASSELAGPDTQYFGPGTRLTVL.

The CDR3 here is CASSPTPSPYEQYF. CDR3 DNA sequence: TGTGCCAGCAGCCCAACCCCGTCCCCCTACGAGCAGTACTTC. The chain joins TRBV27 to TRBJ2-7, with D unclear. The CDR3 runs 14 residues. Germline CDR1 MNHEY, CDR2 SMNVEV (reference sequence). Trimming removed 6 bases from V and 2 bases from J, with 14 bases in between.

The V call is TRBV5-6, the J call TRBJ2-7, with D tentatively TRBD2 (6 bases). The end of the DNA aligns better with TRBJ2-5, so the J call may be wrong. This CDR3 has 15 amino acids. Germline V CDR1 and CDR2: SGHDT, YYEEEE. DNA of the CDR3: TGTGCCAGCAGCTTGGGTAGCGCGGGGCTGGGGACCCAGTACTTC. Amino acids: CASSLGSAGLGTQYF.

This clonotype came up many times. This rearrangement joins TRBV5-1 to TRBJ2-5; 10 bases match TRBD1. The CDR3 covers 14 residues. The V and J ends lost 5 bases and 4 bases, in that order; junction bases with no gene match: 5. The germline V gene encodes CDR1 SGHRS and CDR2 YFSETQ. The CDR3 DNA follows: TGCGCCAGCAGAAGGGACAGGGGACGAGAGACCCAGTACTTC. It encodes CASRRDRGRETQYF.

This clonotype was seen more than once but under ten times. J is TRBJ1-6 and V is TRBV20-1, with D tentatively TRBD1 (6 bases). The germline V gene encodes CDR1 DFQATT and CDR2 SNEGSKA (reference sequence). The CDR3 consists of 13 residues. Trimming removed 5 bases from V and 7 bases from J, with 12 bases in between. The DNA for the CDR3 is TGCAGTGCTCGCAGGGGCGTCAATTCACCCCTCCACTTT. Its translation is CSARRGVNSPLHF.

V and J are TRBV5-1 and TRBJ1-1; no clear D gene. V was pared by 7 bases and J by 7 bases, with 23 bases between. The CDR3 sequence is 15 residues long. From germline, CDR1 is SGHRS and CDR2 YFSETQ. CDR3 residues: CASSLESAGGDEAFF. Here the CDR3 DNA reads TGCGCCAGCTCCTTAGAGAGTGCGGGCGGAGATGAAGCTTTCTTT.

This chain connects TRBV4-1 to TRBJ2-5, with 12 bases lining up with TRBD2. The CDR3 has 17 amino acids. Trimming took 1 base from V and 2 from J; bases not matched to a gene: 5. Germline V gives CDR1 MGHRA, CDR2 YSYEKL. The CDR3 nucleotides read TGCGCCAGCAGCCAAGCGCCCGGACTAGCGGGGCAAGAGACCCAGTACTTC. Protein sequence: CASSQAPGLAGQETQYF.

This clonotype was recorded a few times. This sequence joins TRBV18 and TRBJ2-5; D not certain. Germline V gene sequence: CDR1 KGHSH, CDR2 LQKENI. The V and J ends lost 6 bases and 1 base respectively, with 12 bases between them. This CDR3 is built from 14 residues. This CDR3 reads CASSPVVRQETQYF. In DNA form, the CDR3 reads TGTGCCAGCTCCCCGGTCGTTCGCCAAGAGACCCAGTACTTC.

This clonotype has at least ten counts. The CDR3 DNA sequence: TGCGCCAGCAGTATAGGACTAGCTGAGACCCAGTACTTC. This translates into CASSIGLAETQYF. The chain carries TRBV4-1 and TRBJ2-5; 8 nucleotides match TRBD2. CDR1 and CDR2 from the germline V gene are MGHRA and YSYEKL. This CDR3 spans 13 amino acids. V lost 6 bases and J lost 5; bases outside the gene matches: 5.

There are many counts of this clonotype. V is TRBV6-6 and J is TRBJ2-7; 8 positions match TRBD2. The germline V gene encodes CDR1 MNHNY and CDR2 SVGAGI (reference sequence). The junction had 14 bases not matched to a gene; V was cut back by 10 bases and J by 0 bases. The CDR3 runs 16 residues. In nucleotides, the CDR3 is TGTGCCAAAGCCGGGGAGCGGGGGACGATCTCCTACGAGCAGTACTTC. It specifies CAKAGERGTISYEQYF.

With regard to this clonotype: A read error may be the cause here, since a much bigger clone is one base away. V is TRBV10-3 and J is TRBJ2-5; D may be TRBD1 (6 bases). Germline V CDR1 and CDR2: ENHRY, SYGVKD. V was cut by 8 bases and J by 3 bases, with 16 bases left in between. The CDR3 has 14 residues. The CDR3 coding sequence is TGTGCCATCCGGGGACAAACATGGGAAGAGACCCAGTACTTC. Protein sequence: CAIRGQTWEETQYF.

This clonotype appeared many times. The chain carries TRBV20-1 and TRBJ2-5, with 7 bases matching TRBD2. This CDR3 has 14 residues. The germline gives CDR1 DFQATT, CDR2 SNEGSKA (reference sequence). The trim removed 5 bases at V and 5 bases at J, leaving 11 bases unmatched. The CDR3 bases are TGCAGTGCTTATAGCGGGCTCAAGGGGGAGACCCAGTACTTC. Protein: CSAYSGLKGETQYF.

This clonotype was counted many times. The J gene is TRBJ2-3, the V gene TRBV28; possible D gene TRBD1, 6 bases. This CDR3 spans 13 amino acids. CDR1 and CDR2 (germline): MDHEN, SYDVKM. Deletions cut 6 bases from V and 2 bases from J, with 9 bases between. The CDR3 protein is CASSQGNTDTQYF. The DNA for the CDR3 is TGTGCCAGCAGCCAGGGGAACACAGATACGCAGTATTTT.

V gene TRBV10-3 combines with J gene TRBJ1-5; D remains unclear. The CDR3 covers 14 residues. Germline assignment: CDR1 ENHRY and CDR2 SYGVKD. The V end was cut by 0 bases, the J end by 4 bases, with 7 bases between. CDR3 DNA sequence: TGTGCCATCAGTGAGTCCTCGTCTAATCAGCCCCAGCATTTT. This codes for CAISESSSNQPQHF.

With respect to this clonotype: Since a much larger clone is just one base distant, this may be a read error. The chain is built from TRBV5-5 and TRBJ2-7, with 14 bases lining up with TRBD2. With 0 bases clipped from V and 0 bases from J, the junction kept 11 bases outside the gene matches. This CDR3 spans 20 amino acids. Germline lookup yields CDR1 SGHKS and CDR2 YYEKEE (reference sequence). The CDR3, as DNA: TGTGCCAGCAGCTTGGCCGGCGGGACTAGCGGGAGCCGAGGCTCCTACGAGCAGTACGTC. Its protein is CASSLAGGTSGSRGSYEQYV.

V and J are TRBV18 and TRBJ2-5, with 8 bases fitting TRBD1. The CDR3 is 15 residues long. The junction had 6 bases not matched to a gene; V was cut back by 3 bases and J by 3 bases. Germline lookup yields CDR1 KGHSH and CDR2 LQKENI. CDR3 sequence reads: CASSPRTGSEETQYF. In DNA form, the CDR3 reads TGTGCCAGCTCACCCCGGACAGGGTCGGAAGAGACCCAGTACTTC.

This clonotype has at least ten counts. CDR3 residues: CASSFLAGGNEQFF. CDR3 sequence (DNA): TGCGCCAGCAGCTTCCTAGCGGGGGGGAATGAGCAGTTCTTC. This rearrangement joins TRBV5-1 to TRBJ2-1; 12 bases line up with TRBD2. The CDR3 consists of 14 residues. CDR1 and CDR2 (germline): SGHRS, YFSETQ. Germline trimming cut 2 bases from V and 7 bases from J; bases unmatched to any gene: 1.

With regard to this clonotype: Just one base apart from a much larger clone, this may be a read error. The gene calls are TRBV24-1 and TRBJ2-3; 9 bases line up with TRBD1. CDR3 length: 18 residues. Germline-derived CDR1 and CDR2 are KGHDR and SFDVKD. CDR3 sequence (DNA): TGTGCCACCAATGATTGGGGGACAGGGTCGTATAGCACAGATACGCAGTATTTT. Translated: CATNDWGTGSYSTDTQYF.

This chain connects TRBV7-9 to TRBJ2-7, with 7 bases identical to TRBD2. Germline CDR1 is SEHNR and CDR2 is FQNEAQ (reference sequence). The ends lost 6 bases at V and 6 bases at J; junction bases unmatched: 11. CDR3 size: 14 residues. The CDR3 nucleotides are TGTGCCAGCAGTATCAGCGGGGTCCGGGGCGAGCAGTACTTC. It is translated as CASSISGVRGEQYF.

The chain joins TRBV29-1 to TRBJ2-1; weak D call: TRBD2 (6 bases). The V gene's germline CDR1 is SQVTM and CDR2 ANQGSEA. The CDR3 is 13 amino acids. CDR3 protein: CRADGSSYNEQFF. CDR3 sequence (DNA): TGCAGGGCTGACGGGAGCTCCTACAATGAGCAGTTCTTC.

The chain recombines TRBV7-2 with TRBJ2-4, with D perhaps TRBD1 (5 bases). Per the germline V gene, CDR1 is SGHTA and CDR2 is FQGNSA. Trimming shortened V by 5 bases and J by 5 bases, and 13 bases separated the two germline ends. The CDR3 extends over 14 amino acids. The CDR3 sequence: CASSGARGQNIQYF. The CDR3 DNA reads as TGTGCCAGCAGCGGGGCTAGAGGTCAAAACATTCAGTACTTC.

This sequence joins TRBV7-9 and TRBJ1-1, with D possibly being TRBD1 (5 bases). CDR3 length equals 15 residues. CDR1 is SEHNR and CDR2 is FQNEAQ in the germline V gene (reference sequence). V gave up 3 bases and J gave up 4 bases, with 15 bases separating them. DNA for the CDR3: TGTGCCAGCAGCTTCTCTGGGGGGAGGACCACTGAAGCTTTCTTT. Translated, it gives CASSFSGGRTTEAFF.

This clonotype has more than one count but fewer than ten. The V gene is TRBV27, the J gene TRBJ2-5; D not resolved. This CDR3 is built from 13 residues. V was clipped by 5 bases and J by 3 bases, with 10 bases between them. Per the germline V gene, CDR1 is MNHEY and CDR2 is SMNVEV (reference sequence). CDR3 loop: CASSHFLEETQYF. CDR3 nucleotide sequence: TGTGCCAGCAGTCACTTCTTGGAAGAGACCCAGTACTTC.

The CDR3 DNA is TGCAGCGTTTCGCCCATGGGCTACGAGCAGTACTTC. Its translation: CSVSPMGYEQYF. The V gene is TRBV29-1, the J gene TRBJ2-7; D is unclear. The CDR3 contains 12 residues. Germline-derived CDR1 and CDR2 are SQVTM and ANQGSEA. V lost 5 bases to trimming and J lost 3 bases, with 11 bases between them.

This clonotype was seen more than once but under ten times. The chain is built from TRBV4-3 and TRBJ2-1, with a possible D match to TRBD1 (5 bases). The V and J ends lost 4 bases and 6 bases respectively, with 19 bases between them. The germline V gene encodes CDR1 LGHNA and CDR2 YSLEER. The CDR3 runs 16 residues. CDR3 DNA: TGCGCCAGCAGCCCCGCAAGGGGCGGCTGGAGCAATGAGCAGTTCTTC. It codes for CASSPARGGWSNEQFF.

This clonotype was counted at least ten times. The chain joins TRBV20-1 to TRBJ2-1; no reliable D call. Trimming took off 6 bases at V and 3 bases at J, with 12 bases between the two ends. Germline lookup yields CDR1 DFQATT and CDR2 SNEGSKA (reference sequence). The CDR3 is 13 amino acids. Written as DNA, the CDR3 is TGCAGTGCAAGTGGTACGCTCTACAATGAGCAGTTCTTC. It encodes CSASGTLYNEQFF.

Points on this clonotype: A much larger clone is a single base away; this may be a read error. The chain recombines TRBV20-1 with TRBJ2-4; the D is unclear. This CDR3 is built from 14 residues. The germline V and J ends were trimmed by 3 bases and 13 bases, with 22 bases remaining between them. Germline assignment: CDR1 DFQATT and CDR2 SNEGSKA (reference sequence). CDR3 protein: CSASSNRNRNEQYF. CDR3 coding DNA: TGCAGTGCTAGTAGTAACCGGAATAGGAATGAGCAGTACTTC.

In its sample, this clonotype was seen many times. The rearrangement links TRBV12-3 or TRBV12-4 to TRBJ2-1, with 10 bases aligning to TRBD2. The CDR3 loop spans 14 amino acids. The V gene end was trimmed by 2 bases and the J gene end by 9 bases; junction bases not matched to a gene: 4. The CDR3 DNA follows: TGTGCCAGCAGTTTAAGGACTAGCGGAGGTGAGCAGTTCTTC. It encodes CASSLRTSGGEQFF.